The next 28 T cell receptor beta chains were all read from a single sample in a study of blood T cell dynamics during melanoma immunotherapy. The table came from immunoSEQ multiplex PCR; TCRdb's copy has only in-frame clones and leaves some out. The sample holds 10,000 or so clones, roughly 81% seen once. Described time point: pre-treatment baseline. The sequencing used blood, collected from a patient treated with checkpoint blockade. These TCRs come from a human donor with melanoma.

The V call is TRBV6-5, the J call TRBJ2-3, with 9 bases lining up with TRBD1. This CDR3 has 14 amino acids. Germline V CDR1 and CDR2: MNHEY, SVGAGI. Unmatched junction bases numbered 4, after V lost 4 bases and J lost 5 bases. The CDR3 DNA is TGTGCCAGCAGTTTACCGGACAGGGGAGATACGCAGTATTTT. Translation: CASSLPDRGDTQYF.

By share of the sample, this clone is large. The CDR3 sequence is CASRPGNSPLHF. The DNA of the CDR3 is TGTGCCAGTAGGCCAGGGAATTCACCCCTCCACTTT. The chain recombines TRBV19 with TRBJ1-6, with a possible D match to TRBD1 (5 bases). The CDR3 runs 12 residues. V lost 6 bases and J lost 7, with 7 bases in between. Germline V gives CDR1 LNHDA, CDR2 SQIVND (reference sequence).

This clone appeared once. This chain links TRBV11-3 with TRBJ2-5; the D is unclear. Germline assignment: CDR1 SGHNT and CDR2 YENEEA. The CDR3 covers 13 residues. Trimming removed 2 bases at V and 0 bases at J, with 4 bases between. The CDR3 sequence: CASSLRDQETQYF. Here the CDR3 DNA reads TGTGCCAGCAGCTTAAGAGACCAAGAGACCCAGTACTTC.

This clone was seen more than once but under ten times. The chain links TRBV4-3 to TRBJ1-2; no clear D. The V gene lost 1 base and the J gene lost 7 bases, with 10 bases spanning the gap. This CDR3 has 13 amino acids. From germline, CDR1 is LGHNA and CDR2 YSLEER. In DNA, the CDR3 is TGCGCCAGCAGCCAAGTCTCTGGCAGTGGCTACACCTTC. Translation gives CASSQVSGSGYTF.

The J gene is TRBJ2-3, the V gene TRBV7-2; D is undetermined. The V end lost 5 bases, the J end lost 1 base, and 10 bases lay between the germline ends. The CDR3 loop spans 14 amino acids. Per the germline V gene, CDR1 is SGHTA and CDR2 is FQGNSA. The CDR3 DNA reads TGTGCCAGCAGCCTCCTTTCCGGCACAGATACGCAGTATTTT. This translates into CASSLLSGTDTQYF.

The J gene is TRBJ2-7, the V gene TRBV15; 12 bases match TRBD2. V dropped 1 base and J dropped 0; count of bases not matched to a gene: 10. The CDR3 totals 19 residues. The germline gives CDR1 LNHNV, CDR2 YYDKDF (reference sequence). The CDR3 DNA sequence: TGTGCCACCAGCAGAGCCCGACTAGCGGGGGTGACAAGCTCCTACGAGCAGTACTTC. Residues: CATSRARLAGVTSSYEQYF.

The V gene is TRBV6-5, the J gene TRBJ1-1; 8 positions match TRBD1. CDR3 length: 13 residues. Germline trimming cut 2 bases from V and 5 bases from J; bases unmatched to any gene: 1. Germline values: CDR1 MNHEY, CDR2 SVGAGI. CDR3 loop: CASSYGQGTEAFF. The CDR3 nucleotides read TGTGCCAGCAGTTACGGACAGGGAACTGAAGCTTTCTTT.

J is TRBJ2-3 and V is TRBV7-2; D possibly uses TRBD1 or TRBD2 (5 bases each). Trimming shortened V by 5 bases and J by 0 bases, and 15 bases separated the two germline ends. The length of the CDR3 is 16 residues. Per germline, CDR1 SGHTA and CDR2 FQGNSA. Here the CDR3 reads CASSSLGLASTDTQYF. For the CDR3, the DNA is TGTGCCAGCAGCAGCCTGGGGCTAGCCAGCACAGATACGCAGTATTTT.

This chain connects TRBV2 to TRBJ2-1, with 14 bases that match TRBD2. The trim removed 6 bases at V and 7 bases at J, leaving 8 bases unmatched. The CDR3 loop spans 16 amino acids. Germline CDR1 SNHLY, CDR2 FYNNEI. The CDR3 protein is CASSGTSGGLSNEQFF. In DNA form, the CDR3 reads TGTGCCAGCAGCGGGACTAGCGGGGGCCTTAGTAATGAGCAGTTCTTC.

This chain uses TRBV9 with TRBJ2-3, with a tentative D call TRBD1 (6 bases). From germline, CDR1 is SGDLS and CDR2 YYNGEE. V lost 4 bases and J lost 2, with 11 bases in between. The CDR3 is 14 residues long. In DNA form, the CDR3 reads TGTGCCAGCAGCCCCTGGGACAACACAGATACGCAGTATTTT. This codes for CASSPWDNTDTQYF.

V gene TRBV19 combines with J gene TRBJ1-2; a weak D match, TRBD1 (5 bases). CDR1 and CDR2 from the germline V gene are LNHDA and SQIVND (reference sequence). The CDR3 runs to 15 residues. V was trimmed by 5 bases and J by 5 bases, leaving 18 bases between them. The CDR3 coding sequence is TGTGCCAGTAGTCCAGGAGGGGATTCAGGGTATGGCTACACCTTC. Amino acid sequence: CASSPGGDSGYGYTF.

The count of this clone is one. The rearrangement joins TRBV30 to TRBJ2-5; D is possibly TRBD2 (7 bases). Germline V lookup: CDR1 GTSNPN, CDR2 SVGIG (reference sequence). V was trimmed by 5 bases and J by 5 bases, leaving 18 bases between them. The CDR3 has 14 residues. The CDR3, as DNA: TGTGCCTGGCGGGGGGCCTCTTTTGTGGAGACCCAGTACTTC. Residues: CAWRGASFVETQYF.

The chain carries TRBV28 and TRBJ1-5; D might be TRBD1 (5 bases). The germline V gene encodes CDR1 MDHEN and CDR2 SYDVKM. Trimming removed 6 bases from V and 1 base from J, with 13 bases in between. This CDR3 is built from 15 residues. Here the CDR3 DNA reads TGTGCCAGCAGATTCTCGGGGGTCAGCAATCAGCCCCAGCATTTT. Residues: CASRFSGVSNQPQHF.

This rearrangement joins TRBV7-9 to TRBJ2-5, with D uncertain. Germline V lookup: CDR1 SEHNR, CDR2 FQNEAQ (reference sequence). V was cut by 1 base and J by 5 bases, with 8 bases left in between. The length of the CDR3 is 13 residues. CDR3 protein: CASSLGVRETQYF. CDR3 DNA sequence: TGTGCCAGCAGCTTAGGGGTCCGGGAGACCCAGTACTTC.

The chain employs TRBV19 and TRBJ2-4; 7 nucleotides align to TRBD1. There are 17 residues in the CDR3. CDR1 is LNHDA and CDR2 is SQIVND in the germline V gene (reference sequence). V trimming: 3 bases; J trimming: 2 bases; junction bases outside the gene matches: 10. DNA of the CDR3: TGTGCCAGTAGTATCGTGCTAGGGGGCGTCCCCAAAAACATTCAGTACTTC. Translating it yields CASSIVLGGVPKNIQYF.

On this clone itself: Within the sample, other DNA sequences also encode this same CDR3. This chain joins TRBV11-3 and TRBJ2-3, with D unresolved. There are 14 residues in the CDR3. Germline lookup yields CDR1 SGHNT and CDR2 YENEEA. Deletions cut 1 base from V and 0 bases from J, with 5 bases between. The CDR3 reads CASSLGRSTDTQYF. CDR3 coding DNA: TGTGCCAGCAGCTTAGGCCGGAGCACAGATACGCAGTATTTT.

This chain uses TRBV15 with TRBJ2-3; 11 positions match TRBD2. The junction had 8 bases not matched to a gene; V was cut back by 8 bases and J by 4 bases. The CDR3 contains 15 residues. Germline CDR1 reads LNHNV; CDR2 reads YYDKDF (reference sequence). In DNA, the CDR3 is TGTGCCACCCGGGCTAGCGGGGGGTCGGCAGATACGCAGTATTTT. This gives the protein CATRASGGSADTQYF.

The chain employs TRBV5-1 and TRBJ1-2; D ambiguous. Trimming left V 6 bases short and J 2 bases short, with 5 bases between. CDR1 is SGHRS and CDR2 is YFSETQ in the germline V gene. This CDR3 region has 11 residues. CDR3 DNA: TGCGCCAGCAAGCAGAACTATGGCTACACCTTC. This codes for CASKQNYGYTF.

This chain uses TRBV7-2 with TRBJ2-5; no firm D call. Germline V gene data show CDR1 as SGHTA and CDR2 as FQGNSA. The CDR3 totals 15 residues. Trimming left V 0 bases short and J 1 base short, with 9 bases between. CDR3 nucleotides: TGTGCCAGCAGCTTAGCGATGAGTATCCAAGAGACCCAGTACTTC. It encodes CASSLAMSIQETQYF.

The rearrangement uses TRBV5-1 and TRBJ2-7; TRBD1 might be the D (5 bases). Per germline, CDR1 SGHRS and CDR2 YFSETQ. This CDR3 region has 14 residues. V was shortened by 0 bases and J by 6 bases, with 13 bases between the two germline ends. Written as DNA, the CDR3 is TGCGCCAGCAGCTTGGGCAGGGCGGATGGCGAGCAGTACTTC. This gives the protein CASSLGRADGEQYF.

The rearrangement uses TRBV4-1 and TRBJ2-7, with a weak D call TRBD1 (5 bases). This CDR3 is built from 17 residues. Per the germline V gene, CDR1 is MGHRA and CDR2 is YSYEKL. V lost 2 bases to trimming and J lost 0 bases, with 17 bases between them. The CDR3 here is CASSQFLGVISSYEQYF. The CDR3 region has the DNA TGCGCCAGCAGCCAATTCTTAGGGGTCATAAGCTCCTACGAGCAGTACTTC.

The count of this clone is one. The chain joins TRBV10-3 to TRBJ2-7; 8 bases agree with TRBD1. Germline V gene lookup returns CDR1 ENHRY and CDR2 SYGVKD. The V and J ends lost 3 bases and 5 bases, in that order; junction bases with no gene match: 6. The CDR3 is made up of 14 amino acids. The CDR3 loop is CAISEGTGYDEQYF. As DNA, the CDR3 is TGTGCCATCAGTGAAGGGACAGGTTATGACGAGCAGTACTTC.

This chain uses TRBV11-2 with TRBJ1-2; D ambiguous. V was cut by 5 bases and J by 0 bases, with 7 bases left in between. The V gene's germline CDR1 is SGHAT and CDR2 FQNNGV. This CDR3 region has 13 residues. The CDR3 DNA reads TGTGCCAGCAGCCCCGCGCCTAACTATGGCTACACCTTC. This encodes CASSPAPNYGYTF.

The chain uses TRBV6-5 and TRBJ2-3; 8 bases agree with TRBD1. The CDR3 spans 15 residues. Germline lookup yields CDR1 MNHEY and CDR2 SVGAGI. V was clipped by 6 bases and J by 5 bases; unmatched bases: 10. The DNA for the CDR3 is TGTGCCAGCAGCCCCTGGGCAGGGGGCCGAGATACGCAGTATTTT. Translating it yields CASSPWAGGRDTQYF.

Worth noting for this clone: Relative to the germline gene, one junction end is altered; a read error may explain this. This chain joins TRBV11-3 and TRBJ2-1; 7 nucleotides line up with TRBD2. The germline V gene encodes CDR1 SGHNT and CDR2 YENEEA. The CDR3 loop spans 12 amino acids. The CDR3 coding sequence is TGTGCCAGCAGCTTGTTGGGGGGGAGTCGGATCTTC. Its translation is CASSLLGGSRIF.

This clone was detected once. The chain recombines TRBV6-5 with TRBJ2-7; 10 nucleotides align to TRBD1. The CDR3 loop spans 14 amino acids. In germline, CDR1 is MNHEY, CDR2 SVGAGI. The J segment lost 2 bases and the V segment lost 5 bases, leaving 3 bases of the junction unmatched. The CDR3 nucleotides are TGTGCCAGCAGTCCTGGACAGGGGGCCTACGAGCAGTACTTC. Its translation: CASSPGQGAYEQYF.

The CDR3 spells CASSVEGVHAEAFF. CDR3 coding DNA: TGTGCCAGCAGCGTAGAGGGGGTACACGCTGAAGCTTTCTTT. V gene TRBV9 combines with J gene TRBJ1-1; weak D call: TRBD1 (6 bases). This CDR3 has 14 residues. Germline CDR1 reads SGDLS; CDR2 reads YYNGEE. Trimming removed 0 bases at V and 6 bases at J, with 12 bases between.

In its sample, this clone was seen once. The rearrangement uses TRBV7-9 and TRBJ2-3; TRBD2 agrees at 8 bases. This CDR3 contains 16 residues. Trimming at V came to 2 bases and at J to 4 bases, leaving 8 bases not matched to a gene. Per the germline V gene, CDR1 is SEHNR and CDR2 is FQNEAQ (reference sequence). CDR3 sequence reads: CASSLIRGGVADTQYF. The DNA for the CDR3 is TGTGCCAGCAGCTTAATCCGGGGGGGAGTTGCAGATACGCAGTATTTT. Using reference TRBV7-9 and TRBJ2-3 for the parts outside the CDR3, the full variable domain is DTGVSQNPRHKITKRGQNVTFRCDPISEHNRLYWYRQTLGQGPEFLTYFQNEAQLEKSRLLSDRFSAERPKGSFSTLEIQRTEQGDSAMYLCASSLIRGGVADTQYFGPGTRLTVL.